This TCR beta chain stems from a study of identical twins. Broader study findings: Not following the same donors, the study drew its conclusions from cross-sectional statistical analysis.

This clonotype was seen ten or more times. Its specificity is unknown. TCRdb redid the calling of the 5' RACE reads with MiXCR, one entry per CDR3 protein. The sample includes 550,000 to 800,000 distinct CDR3 sequences, roughly 6.6% of them seen just once. This CDR3 spans 15 amino acids. Unmatched junction bases numbered 4, after V lost 4 bases and J lost 3 bases. The germline V gene has CDR1 SGHRS and CDR2 YFSETQ. The same data also went into a second study, on yellow fever vaccine responses in identical twins.

The sample was PBMCs. The source of this sequence is a woman between 18 and 29 years old in good health. The chain has TRBV5-1 and TRBJ2-2; 9 bases are shared with TRBD1. The CDR3 sequence is CASSPQGADTGELFF. The CDR3 nucleotides read TGCGCCAGCAGCCCACAGGGGGCCGACACCGGGGAGCTGTTTTTT.